The clone carrying this T cell receptor beta chain was seen at least ten times. The sample originates from a study of T cells in Graves' hyperthyroidism and ophthalmopathy. In the study overall: Blood was drawn when the patient was first diagnosed and still untreated.

The investigators amplified TCR beta CDR3 regions from RNA transcripts. A first-round RT-PCR of the TCR CDR3 used the HTBI primer set. TCRdb reanalysed the multiplex PCR reads using MiXCR and keeps one entry per CDR3 protein. The sample gives about 700,000 distinct CDR3 sequences, 14% of which show up once; 10% to 13% is in the top ten. Using around 10 ml of fresh peripheral blood, PBMCs were prepared. The CDR3 is made up of 15 amino acids. Trimming left V 3 bases short and J 0 bases short, with 9 bases between. Germline V gene lookup returns CDR1 SNHLY and CDR2 FYNNEI. Sequenced material: blood. J is TRBJ1-5 and V is TRBV2; possibly TRBD1 for D (6 bases). The receptor comes from a woman aged 18-29 years with Graves' hyperthyroidism. The CDR3 DNA sequence: TGTGCCAGCAGTGAGGAGGGACATAGCAATCAGCCCCAGCATTTT. Its protein is CASSEEGHSNQPQHF.